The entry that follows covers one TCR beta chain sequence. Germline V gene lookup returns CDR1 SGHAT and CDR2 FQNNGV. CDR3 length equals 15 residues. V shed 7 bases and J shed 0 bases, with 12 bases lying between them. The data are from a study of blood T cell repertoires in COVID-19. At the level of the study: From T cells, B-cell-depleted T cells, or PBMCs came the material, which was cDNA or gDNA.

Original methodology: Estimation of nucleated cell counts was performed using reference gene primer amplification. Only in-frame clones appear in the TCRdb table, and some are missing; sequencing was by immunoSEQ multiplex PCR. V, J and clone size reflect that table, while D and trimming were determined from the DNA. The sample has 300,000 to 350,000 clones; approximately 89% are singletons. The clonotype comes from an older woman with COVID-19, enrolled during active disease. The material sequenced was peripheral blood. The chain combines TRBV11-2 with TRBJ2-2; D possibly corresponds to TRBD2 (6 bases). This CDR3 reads CASTPGLTNTGELFF. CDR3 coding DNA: TGTGCCAGCACCCCGGGACTTACGAACACCGGGGAGCTGTTTTTT.